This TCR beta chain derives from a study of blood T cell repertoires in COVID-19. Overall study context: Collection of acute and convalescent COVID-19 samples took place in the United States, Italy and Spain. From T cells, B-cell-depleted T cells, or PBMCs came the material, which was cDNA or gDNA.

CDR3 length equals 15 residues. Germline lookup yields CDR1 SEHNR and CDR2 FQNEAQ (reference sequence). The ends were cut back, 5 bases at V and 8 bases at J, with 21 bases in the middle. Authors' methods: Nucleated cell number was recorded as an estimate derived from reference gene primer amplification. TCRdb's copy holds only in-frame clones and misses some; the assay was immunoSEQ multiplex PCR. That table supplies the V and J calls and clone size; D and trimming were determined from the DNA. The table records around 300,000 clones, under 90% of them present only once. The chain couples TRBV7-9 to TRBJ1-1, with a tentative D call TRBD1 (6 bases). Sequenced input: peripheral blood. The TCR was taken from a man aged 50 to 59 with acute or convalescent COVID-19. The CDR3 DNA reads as TGTGCCAGCAGCCCTCAAGGGGGAGACGCAACGGAAGCTTTCTTT. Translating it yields CASSPQGGDATEAFF.